Listed here are 27 T cell receptor beta chains from one sample, sequenced in a study of blood T cells in healthy people across ages. PCR was performed a second time for about 6 to 12 cycles using a sample-barcoded 5' primer and a J-beta primer mix. TCRdb reanalysed the 5' RACE reads using MiXCR and keeps one entry per CDR3 protein. The sample consists of 850,000 to 1,100,000 distinct CDR3 sequences, 30% to 40% of them appearing once. The specimen was blood. Every receptor here comes from a man in his late teens or twenties in good health.

The chain combines TRBV20-1 with TRBJ1-1; 8 bases are shared with TRBD1. Trimming removed 6 bases from V and 3 bases from J; junction bases left unmatched: 6. Germline lookup yields CDR1 DFQATT and CDR2 SNEGSKA (reference sequence). The length of the CDR3 is 13 residues. CDR3 sequence: CSAPGQGDTEAFF. CDR3 DNA: TGCAGTGCCCCCGGACAGGGTGACACTGAAGCTTTCTTT.

The chain carries TRBV7-2 and TRBJ2-3; the match to TRBD1 covers 9 bases. V trimming: 4 bases; J trimming: 5 bases; junction bases outside the gene matches: 7. The CDR3 consists of 15 residues. The germline CDR1 and CDR2 sequences are SGHTA and FQGNSA. The CDR3: CASSSAGTGQDTQYF. CDR3 sequence (DNA): TGTGCCAGCAGCTCGGCCGGGACAGGGCAAGATACGCAGTATTTT.

The sample holds many counts of this clonotype. This chain joins TRBV12-3 or TRBV12-4 and TRBJ2-3; D is perhaps TRBD1 or TRBD2 (5 bases each). Deletions cut 5 bases from V and 3 bases from J, with 12 bases between. The CDR3 contains 14 residues. The CDR3 sequence: CASSVSGTTDTQYF. Here the CDR3 DNA reads TGTGCCAGCAGTGTCTCCGGGACGACAGATACGCAGTATTTT.

This clonotype has just a few counts. The rearrangement links TRBV29-1 to TRBJ2-3; 11 bases are shared with TRBD1. J gave up 5 bases and V 1 base, and 2 bases lay outside the gene matches. CDR3 length equals 14 residues. Per the germline V gene, CDR1 is SQVTM and CDR2 is ANQGSEA. CDR3 loop: CSVEGGQGGDTQYF. The CDR3 DNA is TGCAGCGTTGAAGGGGGACAGGGGGGAGATACGCAGTATTTT.

The chain recombines TRBV19 with TRBJ1-4, with D perhaps TRBD1 (5 bases). V dropped 4 bases and J dropped 7 bases, with 16 bases sitting between them. The CDR3 loop spans 15 amino acids. CDR1 and CDR2 (germline): LNHDA, SQIVND (reference sequence). The CDR3 bases are TGTGCCAGTAGTAAACAGGCGACCGCGATTGAAAAACTGTTTTTT. Its protein product is CASSKQATAIEKLFF.

The CDR3 protein is CASSLSRGQGGSPLHF. CDR3 bases: TGTGCCAGCAGTTTATCGAGGGGCCAGGGTGGTTCACCCCTCCACTTT. This chain links TRBV27 with TRBJ1-6; TRBD1 might be the D (5 bases). Trimming took off 0 bases at V and 9 bases at J, with 15 bases between the two ends. Germline lookup yields CDR1 MNHEY and CDR2 SMNVEV (reference sequence). The CDR3 runs 16 residues.

The chain has TRBV5-5 and TRBJ1-2; no definite D call. The CDR3 sequence is 17 residues long. Looked up from germline, CDR1 is SGHKS and CDR2 is YYEKEE (reference sequence). Trimming cost V 4 bases and J 0 bases, with 19 bases left between them. The CDR3 coding sequence is TGTGCCAGCAGCCTGGTAGGCCGGACGTTAGCTAACTATGGCTACACCTTC. It codes for CASSLVGRTLANYGYTF.

The chain joins TRBV2 to TRBJ1-2; no definite D call. This CDR3 contains 15 residues. The V gene lost 1 base and the J gene lost 3 bases, with 12 bases spanning the gap. Germline V CDR1 and CDR2: SNHLY, FYNNEI. CDR3 sequence reads: CASSEGPGSHYGYTF. Here the CDR3 DNA reads TGTGCCAGCAGTGAAGGTCCCGGATCCCACTATGGCTACACCTTC.

The J gene is TRBJ1-2, the V gene TRBV7-9, with 8 bases that match TRBD1. The germline V gene has CDR1 SEHNR and CDR2 FQNEAQ (reference sequence). The CDR3 is made up of 14 amino acids. V lost 9 bases, J lost 5 bases, and 11 bases stayed unmatched. The CDR3 DNA reads TGTGCCAGTAGAGGGACAGGCGCAAGTTATGGCTACACCTTC. Translated: CASRGTGASYGYTF. The full variable domain, completed using reference TRBV7-9 and TRBJ1-2, is DTGVSQNPRHKITKRGQNVTFRCDPISEHNRLYWYRQTLGQGPEFLTYFQNEAQLEKSRLLSDRFSAERPKGSFSTLEIQRTEQGDSAMYLCASRGTGASYGYTFGSGTRLTVV.

The gene calls are TRBV29-1 and TRBJ1-2; 7 bases fit TRBD1. J gave up 10 bases and V 6 bases, and 8 bases lay outside the gene matches. This CDR3 is built from 11 residues. Germline loops: CDR1 SQVTM, CDR2 ANQGSEA. The CDR3, as DNA: TGCAGCGTGCGACAGGGTGGGCCCTACACCTTC. Protein product: CSVRQGGPYTF.

This chain links TRBV5-1 with TRBJ1-1; the D gene is possibly TRBD1 (5 bases). V lost 7 bases and J lost 3, with 16 bases in between. The germline CDR1 and CDR2 sequences are SGHRS and YFSETQ. This CDR3 region has 14 residues. Written as DNA, the CDR3 is TGCGCCAGCGGACTGAGGGGTAGGGACACTGAAGCTTTCTTT. The encoded protein is CASGLRGRDTEAFF.

A word on this clonotype: At one end, the junction sequence differs from germline, possibly due to a read error. CDR3 region: CAGSRGGKSTDTRYF. Written as DNA, the CDR3 is TGTGCCGGCAGTAGGGGGGGAAAAAGCACAGATACGCGGTATTTT. The chain is built from TRBV12-3 or TRBV12-4 and TRBJ2-3; D possibly corresponds to TRBD2 (7 bases). The CDR3 extends over 15 amino acids.

This clonotype was picked up a small number of times. CDR3 protein: CASSLGTREQFF. The CDR3 DNA reads TGTGCCAGCAGCTTAGGGACCAGGGAGCAGTTCTTC. The chain recombines TRBV7-2 with TRBJ2-1; no firm D call. The CDR3 runs to 12 residues. Trimming left V 1 base short and J 10 bases short, with 8 bases between. Germline-derived CDR1 and CDR2 are SGHTA and FQGNSA.

This clonotype was seen a few times. The V and J genes are TRBV6-5 and TRBJ2-5, with D tentatively TRBD1 or TRBD2 (5 bases each). V lost 6 bases to trimming and J lost 11 bases, with 25 bases between them. The CDR3 loop spans 15 amino acids. Germline V gives CDR1 MNHEY, CDR2 SVGAGI. The CDR3 is CASSYRDGKGNEQYF. CDR3 in DNA: TGTGCCAGCAGCTATAGGGACGGGAAGGGCAATGAGCAGTACTTC.

This chain links TRBV11-1 with TRBJ2-5; D is uncertain. The DNA end lines up better with TRBJ2-7; the J call may be wrong. Germline CDR1 SGHAT, CDR2 FQDESV (reference sequence). This CDR3 contains 14 residues. The CDR3 DNA is TGTGCCAGCACCCCGGGCCCCTGGGGTATCGAGCAGTACTTC. It is translated as CASTPGPWGIEQYF.

This chain links TRBV14 with TRBJ2-3; D call uncertain. The J call may not be correct, given that the DNA end is closer to TRBJ1-5. Germline V lookup: CDR1 SGHDN, CDR2 FVKESK. The CDR3 runs to 15 residues. The CDR3 sequence: CASSPLSGKADTQHF. DNA for the CDR3: TGTGCCAGCAGCCCTCTTTCGGGGAAGGCAGATACGCAGCATTTT.

As concerns this clonotype: One junction end does not reproduce the germline sequence, and a read error may be involved. The V and J genes are TRBV9 and TRBJ1-2; D may be TRBD1 (5 bases). CDR3 length: 14 residues. Germline values: CDR1 SGDLS, CDR2 YYNGEE. CDR3 protein: CASSVADSSYGHTF. The CDR3 DNA sequence: TGTGCCAGCAGCGTAGCCGACAGTTCCTATGGCCACACCTTC. The full variable domain, with the rest looked up from reference TRBV9 and TRBJ1-2, is DSGVTQTPKHLITATGQRVTLRCSPRSGDLSVYWYQQSLDQGLQFLIQYYNGEERAKGNILERFSAQQFPDLHSELNLSSLELGDSALYFCASSVADSSYGHTFGSGTRLTVV.

This rearrangement joins TRBV29-1 to TRBJ2-5, with no clear D. Germline V CDR1 and CDR2: SQVTM, ANQGSEA. This CDR3 is built from 11 residues. The V gene lost 7 bases and the J gene lost 3 bases, with 9 bases spanning the gap. The CDR3 loop reads CSASAKETQYF. In DNA form, the CDR3 reads TGCAGCGCCAGCGCGAAAGAGACCCAGTACTTC.

This clonotype was picked up many times. The chain recombines TRBV12-3 or TRBV12-4 with TRBJ1-5, with D perhaps TRBD1 (5 bases). With 6 bases removed from V and 9 bases from J, the gap between germline ends came to 24 bases. The CDR3 spans 16 residues. DNA for the CDR3: TGTGCCAGCAGCCCCGCGTCCGGGGCGGCAATCATGCCCCAGCATTTT. It is translated as CASSPASGAAIMPQHF.

A few counts support this clonotype. This may be a read error: a much more frequent sequence differs by one nucleotide. The chain combines TRBV7-2 with TRBJ1-2, with unresolved D. Trimming stripped 0 bases from V and 7 bases from J, with 15 bases between. CDR3 size: 15 residues. CDR1 is SGHTA, CDR2 FQGNSA, per germline. The CDR3 DNA sequence: TGTGCCAGCAGCTTAGCGCGAAGTCTCTCTAGTGGCTACACCTTC. Its translation: CASSLARSLSSGYTF.

This clonotype was picked up a small number of times. The CDR3 DNA sequence: TGTGCCAGCAGCATTCGGGACAGCCATTTACTCGGCTATGGCTACACCTTC. Its protein is CASSIRDSHLLGYGYTF. The chain has TRBV7-2 and TRBJ1-2; TRBD1 agrees at 7 bases. With 5 bases clipped from V and 4 bases from J, the junction kept 16 bases outside the gene matches. There are 17 residues in the CDR3. CDR1 and CDR2 (germline): SGHTA, FQGNSA.

This clonotype appeared a few times. This chain links TRBV10-3 with TRBJ2-7; the match to TRBD1 covers 9 bases. There are 15 residues in the CDR3. The trim removed 0 bases at V and 3 bases at J, leaving 3 bases unmatched. CDR1 is ENHRY, CDR2 SYGVKD, per germline. CDR3 DNA: TGTGCCATCAGTGAGTCGAAGGACAGGGGCTACGAGCAGTACTTC. Its protein product is CAISESKDRGYEQYF.

This clonotype showed up just a few times. This chain joins TRBV29-1 and TRBJ2-5; D is tentatively TRBD1 or TRBD2 (5 bases each). Between the trimmed V and J ends, which lost 7 bases and 0 bases, there was a span of 15 bases. The length of the CDR3 is 14 residues. The germline V gene encodes CDR1 SQVTM and CDR2 ANQGSEA. This chain's CDR3 is CSARDGLYQETQYF. The CDR3, as DNA: TGCAGCGCCCGGGACGGATTGTACCAAGAGACCCAGTACTTC.

The CDR3 sequence is CASSENSSYNEQFF. CDR3 nucleotide sequence: TGTGCCAGCAGTGAGAATAGCTCCTACAATGAGCAGTTCTTC. V is TRBV6-1 and J is TRBJ2-1; D ambiguous. The ends were cut back, 3 bases at V and 0 bases at J, with 6 bases in the middle. CDR1 MNHNS and CDR2 SASEGT come from the germline V gene. The length of the CDR3 is 14 residues.

This clonotype has a single count. The gene calls are TRBV4-2 and TRBJ2-2; TRBD1 agrees at 7 bases. The J segment lost 1 base and the V segment lost 3 bases, leaving 8 bases of the junction unmatched. The CDR3 is 17 residues long. The germline gives CDR1 LGHNA, CDR2 YNFKEQ. This CDR3 is CASSHPRQGGNTGELFF. CDR3 DNA sequence: TGTGCCAGCAGCCACCCGAGACAGGGCGGGAACACCGGGGAGCTGTTTTTT.

V gene TRBV29-1 combines with J gene TRBJ1-2, with TRBD1 as a possible D gene (5 bases). Deletions cut 1 base from V and 4 bases from J, with 10 bases between. The CDR3 has 13 amino acids. Germline-derived CDR1 and CDR2 are SQVTM and ANQGSEA. The CDR3 region has the DNA TGCAGCGTTGAAGGAGAGGGGATCTATGGCTACACCTTC. Its translation: CSVEGEGIYGYTF.

The V and J genes are TRBV7-9 and TRBJ2-7; TRBD2 matches at 10 bases. After removal of 5 bases from V and 6 bases from J, the junction contained 7 bases not matched to a gene. Germline V gene sequence: CDR1 SEHNR, CDR2 FQNEAQ (reference sequence). The CDR3 contains 14 residues. CDR3 in amino acids: CASSPGTSVSEQYF. The CDR3 bases are TGTGCCAGCAGCCCCGGGACTAGCGTTTCCGAGCAGTACTTC.